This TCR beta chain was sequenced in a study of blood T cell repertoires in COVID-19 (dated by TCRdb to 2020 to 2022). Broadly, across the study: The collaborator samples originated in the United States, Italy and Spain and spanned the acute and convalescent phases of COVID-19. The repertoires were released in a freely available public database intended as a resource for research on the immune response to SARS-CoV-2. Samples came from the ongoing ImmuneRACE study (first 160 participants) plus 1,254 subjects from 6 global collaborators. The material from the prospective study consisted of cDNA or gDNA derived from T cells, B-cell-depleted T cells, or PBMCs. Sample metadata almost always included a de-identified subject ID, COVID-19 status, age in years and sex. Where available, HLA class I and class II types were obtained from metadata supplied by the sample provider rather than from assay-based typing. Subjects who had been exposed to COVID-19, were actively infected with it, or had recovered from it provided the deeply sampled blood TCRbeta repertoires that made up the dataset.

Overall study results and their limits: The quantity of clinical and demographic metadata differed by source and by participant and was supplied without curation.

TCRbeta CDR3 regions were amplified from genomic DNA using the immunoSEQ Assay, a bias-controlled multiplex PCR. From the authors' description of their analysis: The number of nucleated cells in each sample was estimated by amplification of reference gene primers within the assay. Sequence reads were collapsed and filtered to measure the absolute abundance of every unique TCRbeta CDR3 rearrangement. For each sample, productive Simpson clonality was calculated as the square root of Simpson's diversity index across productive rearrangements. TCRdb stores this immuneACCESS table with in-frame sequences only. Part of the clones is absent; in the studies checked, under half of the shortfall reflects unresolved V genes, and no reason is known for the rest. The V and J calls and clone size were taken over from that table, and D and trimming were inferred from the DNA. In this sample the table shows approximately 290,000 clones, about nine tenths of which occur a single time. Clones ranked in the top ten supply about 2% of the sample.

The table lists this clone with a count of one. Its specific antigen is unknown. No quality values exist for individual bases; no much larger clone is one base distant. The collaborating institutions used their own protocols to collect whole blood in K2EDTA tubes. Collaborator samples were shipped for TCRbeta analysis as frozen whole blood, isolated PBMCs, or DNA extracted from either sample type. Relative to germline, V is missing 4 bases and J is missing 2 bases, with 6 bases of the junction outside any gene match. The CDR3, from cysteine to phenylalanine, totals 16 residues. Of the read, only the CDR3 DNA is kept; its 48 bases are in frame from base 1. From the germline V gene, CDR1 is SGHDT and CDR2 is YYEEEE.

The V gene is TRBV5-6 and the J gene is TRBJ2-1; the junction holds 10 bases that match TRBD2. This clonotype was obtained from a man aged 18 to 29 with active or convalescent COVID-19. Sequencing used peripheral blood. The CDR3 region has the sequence CASSRPLAGAYNEQFF. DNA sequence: TGTGCCAGCAGCAGACCTCTAGCGGGGGCCTACAATGAGCAGTTCTTC.